The entry below describes one T cell receptor beta chain. No antigen is known for it. Nothing much larger sits one base from this clone, and base qualities are not available. The sample's treatment or condition label, in plain terms: approximately 9-day PBMC culture with coronavirus spike peptide pools or control peptides (ViraFEST assay). CD4+ T cells from unexposed donors were collected before the COVID-19 pandemic (2011-2018). To expand antigen-specific T cells with peptide pools and then pick out the expanded clonotypes through TCR sequencing, the study relied on the ViraFEST assay. Each well held some 2 million PBMCs cultured with 9 to 10 ug/ml peptide pools in IMDM containing roughly 5% human AB serum and roughly 9 IU/ml IL-2. Half of the culture medium was replaced with fresh IL-2-containing medium on days 3 and 7. CD4+ T cells were isolated after around 9 days of culture through negative selection using the EasySep CD4+ T cell isolation kit. As far as cell numbers permitted, CD4+ T cells from unexposed donors were tested for reactivity against SARS-CoV-2 S and N as well as four spike pools from common cold coronaviruses. Ficoll-Paque Plus gradient centrifugation was used to isolate PBMCs from whole blood, and the isolated PBMCs were then either used fresh or cryopreserved at -140C. In general, triplicate wells were set up for every culture condition. The leukapheresis product used for the unexposed donors was purchased from a commercial source.

The library relied on PCR. DNA from cultured CD4+ T cells underwent TCR sequencing with the Oncomine TCR Beta short-read assay at the Johns Hopkins FTIC core. The QIAamp micro DNA kit was used to extract genomic DNA from the cultured CD4+ T cells. Oncomine TCR Beta libraries from cultured CD4+ T cells were pooled using unique dual indexes and sequenced on an Illumina iSeq 100. Concerning the study's data processing: Non-productive sequences were filtered out, and CDR3s that did not start with C, did not end with F or W, or were shorter than 7 amino acids were discarded. The MANAFEST web application identified antigen-specific clonotypes by comparing peptide-stimulated wells against reference wells and other culture wells. For a clone to be called positive, the clone needed an FDR below 0.05, an odds ratio above 5, and a productive frequency above 0.1% in at least two of three replicate wells. Cross-reactive clonotypes were defined as significantly expanded in both SARS-CoV-2 spike wells and at least one common cold coronavirus spike condition. Similarity between CDR3 sequences was evaluated in R version 3.6.1 using Levenshtein distances (stringdist) and unrooted phylogenetic trees (ape). Using fastp at Q25 and MiXCR, TCRdb reprocessed the public reads and kept productive beta chains. CDR3 protein sequences are deduplicated, and each keeps its most common genes and DNA. TCRdb assigned the V and J calls; the authors' analysis was not used. Here the sample has 8,000 to 10,000 distinct CDR3 sequences; 35% occur a single time. The ten top clones hold less than 35% of the sample.

There are 14 amino acids in the CDR3, from cysteine to phenylalanine inclusive. The CDR3 DNA has 42 bases and is translated from base 1. The germline V gene gives CDR1 as KGHSH and CDR2 as LQKENI. Trimming accounts for 6 bases at V and 3 bases at J, while the number of junction bases matched to no gene is 7. These data originate in a study of vaccination and CD4 T cells after COVID-19 (dated by TCRdb to between 2020 and 2023). With respect to the entire study: Six males and four females were included in the convalescent cohort, with two Hispanic individuals, seven Caucasians, two Asians and one multiracial person represented. An earlier paper using these donors assessed, at the TCR clonotype level, memory CD4+ T cell crossreactivity between SARS-CoV-2 and common cold coronavirus spike proteins. Two doses of either the Pfizer-BioNTech BNT162b2 vaccine (n=8) or the Moderna mRNA-1273 vaccine (n=2) were administered to participants. Post-COVID blood samples from convalescent patients were collected a median of around 100 days after diagnosis, with a range of roughly 30 to 161 days. Overlapping spike peptide pools from SARS-CoV-2 and from the common cold coronaviruses HCoV-NL63, HCoV-OC43 and HCoV-229E were used as culture stimuli. The spike-specific CD4+ TCR repertoire was compared before and after mRNA vaccination in over nine COVID-19 convalescent patients and several infection-naive healthy vaccine recipients. In control cultures, a CEFX viral epitope pool was used as positive control, an HIV-1 Nef peptide pool was used as negative control, or no peptide was added. Post-vaccine blood samples were obtained a median of approximately 74 days after the second vaccine dose, with a range of about 12 to 241 days. Results the study describes overall, beyond this receptor: Of the vaccine-specific clones in convalescent patients, 304 of 307, or nearly all, reacted only to SARS-CoV-2 spike and did not cross-react with common cold coronaviruses. Among convalescent patients, a median around 89% of the SARS-CoV-2-reactive clones seen after vaccination appeared only after vaccination, which suggests priming specific to the vaccine. Although the median number of SARS-CoV-2-reactive clonotypes went up from some 23 after infection to approximately 40 after vaccination, the increase was not significant. Only a relatively small number of convalescent patients were included in the study, and early timepoints following natural infection were not analyzed.

The sequence came from a human donor in good health. Sequencing was performed on CD4+ T cells from blood, cultured in vitro. The chain couples TRBV18 to TRBJ1-1; 7 nucleotides in the junction match TRBD1. The encoded CDR3 is CASSSTGKDTEAFF. The nucleotide sequence reads as follows: TGTGCCAGCTCTTCGACAGGGAAGGACACTGAAGCTTTCTTT. With the portions outside the CDR3 filled from the reference TRBV18 and TRBJ1-1 genes, the complete variable region becomes NAGVMQNPRHLVRRRGQEARLRCSPMKGHSHVYWYRQLPEEGLKFMVYLQKENIIDESGMPKERFSAEFPKEGPSILRIQQVVRGDSAAYFCASSSTGKDTEAFFGQGTRLTVV.